Sequencing of this T cell receptor beta chain was carried out in a study of blood T cell repertoires in COVID-19. Study summary: There were acute and convalescent COVID-19 samples, and they came from the United States, Italy and Spain. PBMCs, B-cell-depleted T cells, or T cells provided the cDNA or gDNA that made up the material.

Data came from immunoSEQ multiplex PCR; TCRdb stores just in-frame clones and leaves some out. This table holds 60,000 to 70,000 clones, around 85% found once. Trimming took 4 bases from V and 7 from J; bases not matched to a gene: 5. The CDR3 extends over 13 amino acids. Germline V gives CDR1 SNHLY, CDR2 FYNNEI. The clonotype comes from a man aged 45-65 years with active COVID-19. The chain links TRBV2 to TRBJ2-7, with 9 bases matching TRBD1. Sequencing was done on a sample of peripheral blood. The CDR3 loop reads CASSGGQGGEQYF. CDR3 DNA sequence: TGTGCCAGCAGTGGGGGACAGGGCGGAGAGCAGTACTTC.